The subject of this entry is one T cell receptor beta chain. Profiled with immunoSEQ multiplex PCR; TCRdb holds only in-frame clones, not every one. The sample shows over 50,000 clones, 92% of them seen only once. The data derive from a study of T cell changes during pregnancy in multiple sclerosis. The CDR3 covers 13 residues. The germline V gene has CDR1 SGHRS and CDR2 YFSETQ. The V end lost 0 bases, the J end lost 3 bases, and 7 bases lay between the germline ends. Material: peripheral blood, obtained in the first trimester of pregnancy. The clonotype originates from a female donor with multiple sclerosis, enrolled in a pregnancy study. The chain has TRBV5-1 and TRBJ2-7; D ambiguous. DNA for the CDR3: TGCGCCAGCAGCTTGGGTCCGTACTACGAGCAGTACTTC. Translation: CASSLGPYYEQYF.